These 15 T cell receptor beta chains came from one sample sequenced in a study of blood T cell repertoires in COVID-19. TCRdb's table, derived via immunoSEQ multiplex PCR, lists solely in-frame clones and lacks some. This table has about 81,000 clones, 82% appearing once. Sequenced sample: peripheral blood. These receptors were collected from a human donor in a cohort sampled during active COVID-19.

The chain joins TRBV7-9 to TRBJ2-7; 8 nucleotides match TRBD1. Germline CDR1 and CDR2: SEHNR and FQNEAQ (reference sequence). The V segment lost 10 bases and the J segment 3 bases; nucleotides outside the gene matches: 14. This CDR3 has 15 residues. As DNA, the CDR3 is TGTGCCACCTCCCCAGGGGGCACAGGTAGCTACGAGCAGTACTTC. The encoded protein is CATSPGGTGSYEQYF. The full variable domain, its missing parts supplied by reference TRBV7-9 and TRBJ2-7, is DTGVSQNPRHKITKRGQNVTFRCDPISEHNRLYWYRQTLGQGPEFLTYFQNEAQLEKSRLLSDRFSAERPKGSFSTLEIQRTEQGDSAMYLCATSPGGTGSYEQYFGPGTRLTVT.

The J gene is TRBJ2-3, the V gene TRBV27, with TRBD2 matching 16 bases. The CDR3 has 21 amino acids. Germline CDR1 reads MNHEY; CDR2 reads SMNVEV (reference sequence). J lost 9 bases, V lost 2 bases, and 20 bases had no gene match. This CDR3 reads CASSLESPRPGLAGGRDTQYF. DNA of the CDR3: TGTGCCAGCAGTTTAGAGTCCCCCCGACCGGGACTAGCGGGGGGGCGAGACACGCAGTATTTT.

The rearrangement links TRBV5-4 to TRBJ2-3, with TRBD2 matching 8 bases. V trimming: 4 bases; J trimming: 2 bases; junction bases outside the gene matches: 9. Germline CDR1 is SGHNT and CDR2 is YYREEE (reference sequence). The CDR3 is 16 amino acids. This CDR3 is CASSPEASGSTDTQYF. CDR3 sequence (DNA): TGTGCCAGCAGCCCCGAGGCTAGCGGGTCCACAGATACGCAGTATTTT.

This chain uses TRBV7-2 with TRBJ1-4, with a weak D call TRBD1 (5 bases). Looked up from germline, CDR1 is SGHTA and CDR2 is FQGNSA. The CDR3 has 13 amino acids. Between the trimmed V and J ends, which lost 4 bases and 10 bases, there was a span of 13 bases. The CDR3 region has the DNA TGTGCCAGCAGCTCCCCAGGCGGGGGAAAACTGTTTTTT. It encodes CASSSPGGGKLFF. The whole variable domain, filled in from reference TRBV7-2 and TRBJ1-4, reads GAGVSQSPSNKVTEKGKDVELRCDPISGHTALYWYRQSLGQGLEFLIYFQGNSAPDKSGLPSDRFSAERTGGSVSTLTIQRTQQEDSAVYLCASSSPGGGKLFFGSGTQLSVL.

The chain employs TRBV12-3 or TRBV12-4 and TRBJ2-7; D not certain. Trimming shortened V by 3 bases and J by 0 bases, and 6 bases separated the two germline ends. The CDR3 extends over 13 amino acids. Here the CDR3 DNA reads TGTGCCAGCAGTTTTGAGAGCTCCTACGAGCAGTACTTC. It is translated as CASSFESSYEQYF.

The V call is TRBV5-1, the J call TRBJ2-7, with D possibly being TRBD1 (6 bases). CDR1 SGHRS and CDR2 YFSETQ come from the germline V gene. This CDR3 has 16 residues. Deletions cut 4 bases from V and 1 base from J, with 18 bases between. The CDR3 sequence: CASSPQGIGTSYEQYF. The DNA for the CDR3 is TGCGCCAGCAGCCCCCAGGGGATTGGCACATCCTACGAGCAGTACTTC.

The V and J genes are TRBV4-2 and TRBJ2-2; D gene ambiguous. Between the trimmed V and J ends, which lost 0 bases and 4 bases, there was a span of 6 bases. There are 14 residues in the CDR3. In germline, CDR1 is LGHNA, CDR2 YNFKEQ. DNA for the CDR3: TGTGCCAGCAGCCAAGACCGGAGCACCGGGGAGCTGTTTTTT. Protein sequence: CASSQDRSTGELFF.

The CDR3 is CASSQLLAGEQYF. CDR3 DNA sequence: TGTGCCAGCAGTCAACTTCTAGCGGGTGAGCAGTACTTC. This chain links TRBV12-3 or TRBV12-4 with TRBJ2-7, with 8 bases lining up with TRBD2. Trimming took 5 bases from V and 7 from J; bases not matched to a gene: 7. This CDR3 is built from 13 residues.

The CDR3 sequence: CASSRRGGVEAFF. The CDR3 DNA reads TGTGCCAGCAGTCGACGTGGGGGGGTAGAAGCTTTCTTT. The genes are TRBV12-3 or TRBV12-4 and TRBJ1-1; D is possibly TRBD1 (5 bases). V shed 5 bases and J shed 8 bases, with 15 bases lying between them. This CDR3 has 13 amino acids.

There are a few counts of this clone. The CDR3 coding sequence is TGTGCCAGCAGTGGGAACCGGGACAGTATCCGGCCCCAGCATTTT. Protein product: CASSGNRDSIRPQHF. This rearrangement joins TRBV6-4 to TRBJ1-5; 7 nucleotides agree with TRBD1. The V segment lost 4 bases and the J segment 9 bases; nucleotides outside the gene matches: 12. This CDR3 contains 15 residues. Germline CDR1 reads MRHNA; CDR2 reads SNTAGT.

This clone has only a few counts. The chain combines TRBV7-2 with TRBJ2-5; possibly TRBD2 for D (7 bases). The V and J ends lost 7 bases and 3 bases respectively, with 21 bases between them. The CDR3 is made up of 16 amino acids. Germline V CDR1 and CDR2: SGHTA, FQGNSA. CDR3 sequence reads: CASTQGGGASKETQYF. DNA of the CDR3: TGTGCCAGCACCCAGGGAGGGGGGGCCAGTAAAGAGACCCAGTACTTC.

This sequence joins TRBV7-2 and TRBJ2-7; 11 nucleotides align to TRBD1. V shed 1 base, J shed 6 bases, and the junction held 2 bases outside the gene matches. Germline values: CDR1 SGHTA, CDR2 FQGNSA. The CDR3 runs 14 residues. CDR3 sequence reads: CASSLEGTGGEQYF. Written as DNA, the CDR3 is TGTGCCAGCAGCTTAGAAGGGACAGGGGGCGAGCAGTACTTC. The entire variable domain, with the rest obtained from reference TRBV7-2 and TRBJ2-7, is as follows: GAGVSQSPSNKVTEKGKDVELRCDPISGHTALYWYRQSLGQGLEFLIYFQGNSAPDKSGLPSDRFSAERTGGSVSTLTIQRTQQEDSAVYLCASSLEGTGGEQYFGPGTRLTVT.

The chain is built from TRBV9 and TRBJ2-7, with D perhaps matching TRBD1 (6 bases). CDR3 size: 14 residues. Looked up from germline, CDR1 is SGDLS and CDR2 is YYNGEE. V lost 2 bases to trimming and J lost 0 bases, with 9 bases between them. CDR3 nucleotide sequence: TGTGCCAGCAGCGTGGGACACAGCTCCTACGAGCAGTACTTC. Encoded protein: CASSVGHSSYEQYF. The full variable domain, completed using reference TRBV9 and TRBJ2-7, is DSGVTQTPKHLITATGQRVTLRCSPRSGDLSVYWYQQSLDQGLQFLIQYYNGEERAKGNILERFSAQQFPDLHSELNLSSLELGDSALYFCASSVGHSSYEQYFGPGTRLTVT.

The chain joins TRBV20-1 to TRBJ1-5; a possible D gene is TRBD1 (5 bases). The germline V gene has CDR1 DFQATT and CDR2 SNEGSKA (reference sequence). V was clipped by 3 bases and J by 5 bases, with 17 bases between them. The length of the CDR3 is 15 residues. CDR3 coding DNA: TGCAGTGCTAGTATCCAGGGTCGTCTTGATCAGCCCCAGCATTTT. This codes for CSASIQGRLDQPQHF.

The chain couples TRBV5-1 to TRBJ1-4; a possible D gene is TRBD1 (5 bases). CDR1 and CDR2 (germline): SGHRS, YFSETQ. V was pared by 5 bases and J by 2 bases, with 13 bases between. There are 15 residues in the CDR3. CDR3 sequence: CASSTAGLTNEKLFF. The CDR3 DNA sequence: TGCGCCAGCAGTACTGCGGGACTTACTAATGAAAAACTGTTTTTT.